This T cell receptor beta chain was identified in a study of shared clonotypes between healthy human individuals (dated by TCRdb to 2019 to 2021). About the full investigation: The cohort comprised two women and a few men aged 18 to 49 years. For each donor, three plates each were used for CD4 naive and CD4 memory, two plates were used for CD8 naive, and one plate was used for CD8 memory. Blood TCR repertoires of a handful of healthy adults were deeply sequenced to estimate repertoire size and the extent of clonotype sharing between individuals. Different laboratories and diverse techniques were used to prepare libraries and sequence TCR repertoires, to increase sequencing depth and limit assay-specific biases. Per donor, leukapheresis produced somewhere between about 0.9 and 10 billion PBMCs.

A remark on this clone: Its antigen remains undetermined. Base qualities are not at hand, and no much larger clone is one base apart. Other nucleotide sequences in the sample specify the same CDR3.

The donors were healthy, HIV-negative adults with no recently reported acute infections or vaccinations. Every donor was a Caucasian adult residing in Nashville, Tennessee, USA. Magnetic negative selection was used to enrich CD4+ T cells, after which naive cells were positively selected on CD45RA and the negative fraction became the memory subset. After blood collection by leukapheresis, PBMCs were isolated using Ficoll-Histopaque density gradient centrifugation and then cryopreserved in the vapor phase of liquid nitrogen. Analytical flow cytometry was used to check the purity and quantity of every magnetically sorted T cell population. Each sorted fraction had its genomic DNA isolated and then quantified by UV absorbance on a Nanodrop 2000c. Using the deep immunoSEQ assay, TCR CDR3 regions were amplified from genomic DNA by multiplex PCR. For each cell subset, the extracted genomic DNA was distributed evenly across all wells of several immunoSEQ 96-well plates, and each plate served as one replicate. For sorted subsets, 150 to 200 ng genomic DNA, equal to some 28,000 T cell genomes, was loaded into each replicate PCR. The purified libraries were quantified using a Qubit 3.0 fluorometer, sized with a Bioanalyzer 2100, and then quantified again using the KAPA Library Quantification kit. Each immunoSEQ 96-well plate was sequenced on its own single-read 150-cycle Illumina NextSeq 550 flow cell. Regarding the original processing steps: Because the immunoSEQ output held only junctional sequences and lacked quality scores, the filtering could not match the filtering applied to full-length reads. Sequences were annotated with PyIR, a Python wrapper for IgBLAST v1.9, and V/J genes and CDR3 were assigned using IMGT germline references. Any read was removed if the V/J assignment was weak (E-value above 1e-6), the CDR3 was missing, or the read contained stop codons, out-of-frame junctions, or ambiguous translated residues. V3J clonotypes were defined as sequences sharing the same inferred V gene, J gene, and CDR3 amino acid sequence. To compute the percentage overlap between repertoires, the number of shared unique clonotypes was divided by the size of the smaller repertoire. Three approaches were used to assess repertoire richness: RTK rarefaction, the Chao1 estimator, and Recon v2.1 estimates of unobserved clonotypes. For all TCRbeta clonotypes obtained by the gDNA method from a handful of donors, generation probabilities were computed with OLGA. TCRdb retrieved this table from immuneACCESS and kept in-frame rearrangements only. Not all clones are present; in checked studies, unresolved V genes account for under half, and no reason is known for the remainder. V and J calls and clone size are those listed in that table; D and trimming were worked out from the DNA. This sample lists approximately 2.5 million clones; approximately 90% were detected once. The ten largest clones represent around 0.15% of the sample.

The CDR3 goes from the cysteine to the phenylalanine over 15 residues. CDR3 DNA is the only sequence kept; it has 45 bases, read in frame from the first base. The germline V gene gives CDR1 as SGHTA and CDR2 as FQGNSA. Germline trimming amounts to 4 bases on V and 6 bases on J, with 3 as the count of junction bases outside the gene matches. What the work shows at the level of the full study, not this receptor alone: Roughly 5.2% of naive CD4, around 4% of naive CD8, about 2.5% of memory CD4, and 0.35% to 0.5% of memory CD8 clonotypes were shared across several donors. Naive subsets generally had larger estimated clonotype richness than memory subsets did. Pairwise subsampling indicated that sequencing depth was expected to affect the degree of clonotype sharing among donors. Compared with non-shared clonotypes, clonotypes shared by all four sorted-subset donors had higher generation probabilities. Rarefaction of sorted-subset datasets indicated incomplete sequencing despite the large sequencing depth. Because the study included a small number of donors, the genetic and exposure-history diversity represented was limited. Only blood was sampled, and tissue TCR repertoires likely differ from those in blood.

Rearrangement joined TRBV7-2 to TRBJ2-2, and TRBD1 matches 12 of the central bases. This receptor was identified in a man between 18 and 35 years old in good health. The specimen sequenced was naive CD4+ T cells sorted from blood. The intended sense of this specimen's cell subset or site label: CD45RA+ positively selected. The CDR3 reads as follows: CASSSGQGAPGELFF. At the DNA level, the sequence is TGTGCCAGCAGCTCGGGACAGGGGGCCCCCGGGGAGCTGTTTTTT.